This T cell receptor beta chain was retrieved from a study of beta chain features in type 1 diabetes. Study results and limitations: For Type 1 diabetes patients, all four CD4+ subsets carried TCRB CDR3s that were moderately but significantly shorter. The naive, central memory and Treg TCRB repertoires of patients appeared to be more similar to one another than those of healthy donors.

The CDR3 extends over 12 amino acids. Unmatched junction bases numbered 1, after V lost 6 bases and J lost 4 bases. In germline, CDR1 is SQVTM, CDR2 ANQGSEA. Purities over 95% were achieved in all sorted populations. Every bit of the isolated RNA underwent reverse transcription, so sequencing read expressed TCRB transcripts. Naive, central memory and regulatory T cell samples yielded around 3.4 million reads on average. Using immunoSEQ multiplex PCR, the repertoire was profiled, and TCRdb retains in-frame clones only, with some absent. The sample carries about 160,000 clones, 7.8% recorded once. This clone has only a few counts. What it recognizes is unknown. Other nucleotide sequences from this sample produce the same CDR3.

J is TRBJ1-5 and V is TRBV29-1; 9 positions match TRBD1. The source material was central memory CD4+ T cells from blood. The source of this sequence is a middle-aged woman with type 1 diabetes. The CDR3 spells CSVGTGNQPQHF. The CDR3 DNA follows: TGCAGCGTGGGGACAGGGAATCAGCCCCAGCATTTT.